Only one count was recorded for the clone carrying this TCR beta chain. Between the trimmed V and J ends, which lost 4 bases and 5 bases, there was a span of 8 bases. Germline CDR1 and CDR2: LNHDA and SQIVND (reference sequence). The CDR3 runs to 12 residues. The record originates from a study of blood T cell repertoires in COVID-19. At the level of the study: COVID-19 samples collected from the United States, Italy and Spain covered acute and convalescent phases. T cells, B-cell-depleted T cells, or PBMCs provided the cDNA or gDNA that served as material.

Per the original data handling: Amplification of reference gene primers was used by the study to estimate nucleated cell counts. This table comes from immunoSEQ multiplex PCR, and its TCRdb copy is limited to in-frame clones, with some not included. The DNA gave D and trimming, while V, J and clone size come from that table. There are about 98,000 clones in the sample; nearly 90% occur only once, and 4% to 5.5% lies in the top ten. This TCR was recovered from an older man with acute or convalescent COVID-19. The sample taken for sequencing was peripheral blood. The J gene is TRBJ2-5, the V gene TRBV19; D is uncertain. CDR3 sequence reads: CASSNTRETQYF. DNA for the CDR3: TGTGCCAGTAGTAATACTCGCGAGACCCAGTACTTC.